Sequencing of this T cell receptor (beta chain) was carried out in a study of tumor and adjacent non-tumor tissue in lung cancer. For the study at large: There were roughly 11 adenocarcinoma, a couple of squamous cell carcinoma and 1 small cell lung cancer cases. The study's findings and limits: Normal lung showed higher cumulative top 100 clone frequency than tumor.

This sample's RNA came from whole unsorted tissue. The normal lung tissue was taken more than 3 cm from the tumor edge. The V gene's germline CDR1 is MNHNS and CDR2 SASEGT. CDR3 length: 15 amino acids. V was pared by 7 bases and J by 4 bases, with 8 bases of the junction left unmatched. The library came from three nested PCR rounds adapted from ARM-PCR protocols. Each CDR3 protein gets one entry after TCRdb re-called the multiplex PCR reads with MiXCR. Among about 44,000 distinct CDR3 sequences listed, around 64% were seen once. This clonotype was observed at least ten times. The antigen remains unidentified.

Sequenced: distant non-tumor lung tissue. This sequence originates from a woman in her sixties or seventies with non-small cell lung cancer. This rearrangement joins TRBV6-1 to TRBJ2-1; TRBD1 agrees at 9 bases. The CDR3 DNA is TGTGCCAGCATGGACCGGGACAGGGAGTACAATGAGCAGTTCTTC. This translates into CASMDRDREYNEQFF.